Following are 30 T cell receptor beta chains from one sample sequenced in a study of human T cells and chemical hapten exposure. Regarding time point: patch test 2, 6 weeks after DPC sensitization. Treatment described: therapeutic diphenylcyclopropenone sensitization with weekly scalp DPC. TCRdb re-called the RACE reads through MiXCR, storing one row per CDR3 protein. The sample contains approximately 350,000 distinct CDR3 sequences, 6% to 7% of which appear only once. The sequences come from whole blood, collected in connection with sensitization to the hapten diphenylcyclopropenone (DPC). Receptor source: a woman aged 18-29 years with alopecia areata. Some clones in this sample may be carry-over from other donors' samples.

This clonotype occurred many times. The V and J genes are TRBV5-6 and TRBJ1-5; no definite D call. Germline CDR1 is SGHDT and CDR2 is YYEEEE. Trimming removed 4 bases at V and 2 bases at J, with 16 bases between. CDR3 size: 16 residues. The CDR3 DNA is TGTGCCAGCAGCCCGTATAGTGTTCAGGGCAATCAGCCCCAGCATTTT. Its translation is CASSPYSVQGNQPQHF.

This sequence joins TRBV7-8 and TRBJ2-3, with TRBD1 identical over 8 bases. The CDR3 runs 15 residues. V gave up 6 bases and J gave up 3 bases; unmatched junction bases: 8. CDR1 and CDR2 (germline): SGHVS, FQNEAQ. The DNA for the CDR3 is TGTGCCAGCAGAGCGAGGACAGGGATTACAGATACGCAGTATTTT. Amino acid sequence: CASRARTGITDTQYF.

This clonotype has only a few counts. The chain employs TRBV21-1 and TRBJ1-2; the D segment call TRBD1 is taken from the table without a DNA check. TRBV21-1 is tagged as a pseudogene. CDR3 length: 13 residues. The CDR3 region is CASSRGIGYGYTF. The CDR3 DNA is TGTGCCAGCAGTAGGGGGATAGGGTATGGCTACACCTTC.

The table lists this clonotype with many counts. The rearrangement joins TRBV10-3 to TRBJ1-1; possibly TRBD1 for D (5 bases). The V end was cut by 6 bases, the J end by 3 bases, with 11 bases between. CDR3 length equals 13 residues. CDR1 and CDR2 from the germline V gene are ENHRY and SYGVKD. Here the CDR3 DNA reads TGTGCCATCAGGGACAAAAGGGACACTGAAGCTTTCTTT. Amino acids: CAIRDKRDTEAFF.

This clonotype was detected many times. V usage is TRBV7-8 and J usage is TRBJ1-1, with 10 bases fitting TRBD1. After removal of 5 bases from V and 10 bases from J, the junction contained 4 bases not matched to a gene. The CDR3 is made up of 12 amino acids. Germline values: CDR1 SGHVS, CDR2 FQNEAQ. The CDR3 bases are TGTGCCAGCAGCCCAGGACAGGGGGGAGCTTTCTTT. This gives the protein CASSPGQGGAFF.

This clonotype appeared a few times. The chain links TRBV7-6 to TRBJ2-2; maybe TRBD1 (5 bases). The CDR3 is 16 amino acids. The germline gives CDR1 SGHVS, CDR2 FNYEAQ. V was cut by 1 base and J by 0 bases, with 9 bases left in between. This CDR3 reads CASSLGGPPNTGELFF. The CDR3 region has the DNA TGTGCCAGCAGCTTAGGGGGCCCTCCGAACACCGGGGAGCTGTTTTTT.

This clonotype was recorded at least ten times. The gene calls are TRBV14 and TRBJ2-7; 7 bases agree with TRBD2. The CDR3 spans 14 residues. Germline lookup yields CDR1 SGHDN and CDR2 FVKESK. After removal of 5 bases from V and 2 bases from J, the junction contained 6 bases not matched to a gene. The CDR3 here is CASSEVAGAYEQYF. DNA for the CDR3: TGTGCCAGCAGCGAGGTTGCGGGGGCCTACGAGCAGTACTTC.

This clonotype has a count of ten or more. V gene TRBV28 combines with J gene TRBJ1-1; D is perhaps TRBD1 (5 bases). V lost 6 bases and J 6 bases, leaving 17 bases between the germline ends. This CDR3 contains 14 residues. Germline lookup yields CDR1 MDHEN and CDR2 SYDVKM. CDR3 amino acids: CASRTPQGTAEAFF. CDR3 nucleotides: TGTGCCAGCAGAACCCCTCAGGGAACGGCTGAAGCTTTCTTT.

This clonotype was recorded many times. J is TRBJ1-4 and V is TRBV7-6; possible D gene TRBD1, 5 bases. The CDR3 is 16 residues long. Germline loops: CDR1 SGHVS, CDR2 FNYEAQ. V lost 1 base, J lost 4 bases, and 13 bases lay in between. The CDR3 loop is CASSLVRGASNEKLFF. CDR3 bases: TGTGCCAGCAGCTTAGTTCGAGGGGCCAGTAATGAAAAACTGTTTTTT.

The sample holds a few counts of this clonotype. The gene calls are TRBV4-3 and TRBJ2-1; D is ambiguous. CDR3 size: 14 residues. V gave up 5 bases and J gave up 12 bases, with 20 bases separating them. CDR1 LGHNA and CDR2 YSLEER come from the germline V gene. The CDR3 nucleotides are TGCGCCAGCAGCTATGATAAGGCCTCATTGGGGCAGTTCTTC. Its protein is CASSYDKASLGQFF.

The V gene is TRBV7-9, the J gene TRBJ2-3; D is perhaps TRBD1 or TRBD2 (5 bases each). V was cut by 7 bases and J by 5 bases, with 19 bases left in between. From germline, CDR1 is SEHNR and CDR2 FQNEAQ (reference sequence). The length of the CDR3 is 15 residues. The chain's CDR3 is CASNTRDGLIDTQYF. CDR3 DNA: TGTGCCAGCAATACCCGGGACGGCCTCATAGATACGCAGTATTTT.

This clonotype has only a few counts. Here the CDR3 reads CASLLLKAYNEQFF. CDR3 nucleotides: TGTGCCAGCTTGTTACTAAAGGCCTACAATGAGCAGTTCTTC. This sequence joins TRBV6-5 and TRBJ2-1; D gene uncertain. V was shortened by 8 bases and J by 2 bases, with 13 bases between the two germline ends. From germline, CDR1 is MNHEY and CDR2 SVGAGI. The CDR3 has 14 residues.

This clonotype was recorded at least ten times. V and J are TRBV6-5 and TRBJ2-3, with TRBD1 matching 9 bases. Per the germline V gene, CDR1 is MNHEY and CDR2 is SVGAGI. J was trimmed by 2 bases and V by 8 bases; bases with no gene match: 5. This CDR3 comprises 14 residues. The CDR3 sequence is CASSTGGLTDTQYF. CDR3 nucleotide sequence: TGTGCCAGCTCAACAGGGGGCCTCACAGATACGCAGTATTTT.

The CDR3 DNA sequence: TGCGCCAGCAGCCAAGCTGCCAGCCTGAACACTGAAGCTTTCTTT. This gives the protein CASSQAASLNTEAFF. The chain links TRBV4-3 to TRBJ1-1; D is undetermined. V lost 1 base and J 0 bases, leaving 9 bases between the germline ends. The CDR3 totals 15 residues. Germline assignment: CDR1 LGHNA and CDR2 YSLEER.

This chain connects TRBV6-2 or TRBV6-3 to TRBJ1-1, with TRBD1 identical over 8 bases. Germline values: CDR1 MNHEY, CDR2 SVGEGT. The V gene end was trimmed by 0 bases and the J gene end by 0 bases; junction bases not matched to a gene: 6. The CDR3 loop spans 17 amino acids. CDR3 protein: CASSYSGDRSVNTEAFF. The CDR3 DNA is TGTGCCAGCAGTTACTCGGGGGACAGGAGCGTGAACACTGAAGCTTTCTTT.

This clonotype has just a few counts. The chain carries TRBV7-9 and TRBJ2-3, with TRBD1 matching 10 bases. Germline-derived CDR1 and CDR2 are SEHNR and FQNEAQ (reference sequence). V dropped 5 bases and J dropped 4; count of bases not matched to a gene: 9. This CDR3 has 16 amino acids. This CDR3 is CASSPPGQGYADTQYF. The CDR3 DNA reads TGTGCCAGCAGCCCGCCGGGACAGGGGTACGCAGATACGCAGTATTTT.

The chain carries TRBV2 and TRBJ2-5; 12 bases match TRBD2. The germline V gene has CDR1 SNHLY and CDR2 FYNNEI. Losses at the gene ends were 10 bases for V and 5 bases for J; bases not matched to a gene: 11. The CDR3 is made up of 15 amino acids. The CDR3 protein is CATTASGGAQETQYF. The CDR3, as DNA: TGTGCCACAACAGCTAGCGGGGGGGCCCAGGAGACCCAGTACTTC.

A few counts support this clonotype. The gene calls are TRBV28 and TRBJ1-5; TRBD1 aligns across 7 bases. The germline V gene has CDR1 MDHEN and CDR2 SYDVKM. The CDR3 contains 15 residues. With V trimmed by 7 bases and J by 2 bases, 8 bases remained unmatched. CDR3 region: CASISGGSGNQPQHF. CDR3 DNA sequence: TGTGCCAGCATTTCAGGGGGATCGGGCAATCAGCCCCAGCATTTT.

This clonotype was recorded many times. The chain has TRBV4-1 and TRBJ1-4, with D tentatively TRBD1 (6 bases). This CDR3 contains 18 residues. CDR1 is MGHRA and CDR2 is YSYEKL in the germline V gene. The V gene lost 1 base and the J gene lost 7 bases, with 22 bases spanning the gap. Here the CDR3 reads CASSQVRLQGGRGEKLFF. The CDR3 bases are TGCGCCAGCAGCCAAGTTAGGTTGCAGGGAGGCAGGGGTGAAAAACTGTTTTTT.

This clonotype was seen a few times. The V gene is TRBV29-1, the J gene TRBJ2-3, with D possibly called TRBD1 or TRBD2 (5 bases each). Trimming pared 3 bases from V and 4 bases from J, leaving 14 bases between. From germline, CDR1 is SQVTM and CDR2 ANQGSEA. This CDR3 is 14 amino acids long. The CDR3 DNA reads as TGCAGCGTTGATCGCATGGGGGTAGCAGATACGCAGTATTTT. Its protein is CSVDRMGVADTQYF.

There are many counts of this clonotype. The gene calls are TRBV20-1 and TRBJ1-5; TRBD1 matches 7 bases. The CDR3 consists of 15 residues. Trimming took 2 bases from V and 4 from J; bases not matched to a gene: 8. Germline V gene data show CDR1 as DFQATT and CDR2 as SNEGSKA (reference sequence). CDR3: CSARSGTVGNQPQHF. CDR3 nucleotides: TGCAGTGCTAGATCTGGGACAGTTGGGAATCAGCCCCAGCATTTT.

The chain recombines TRBV12-3 or TRBV12-4 with TRBJ2-5; 11 nucleotides match TRBD2. J lost 2 bases, V lost 6 bases, and 5 bases had no gene match. The CDR3 runs 15 residues. This CDR3 reads CASSRVAGGQETQYF. The DNA of the CDR3 is TGTGCCAGCAGCCGTGTAGCGGGGGGGCAAGAGACCCAGTACTTC.

This clonotype was counted at least ten times. The J gene is TRBJ1-4, the V gene TRBV20-1, with 7 bases that match TRBD1. The CDR3 extends over 13 amino acids. The V segment lost 3 bases and the J segment 7 bases; nucleotides outside the gene matches: 5. Germline values: CDR1 DFQATT, CDR2 SNEGSKA (reference sequence). The CDR3, as DNA: TGCAGTGCTAGGTCAGGGGGGAGTGAAAAACTGTTTTTT. It encodes CSARSGGSEKLFF.

This clonotype came up once. Given a much more abundant clone one base away, this may be a read error. CDR3 bases: TGTGCCAGCAGCTTAGATCAGGGGGCAACAGATACGCAGTATTTT. Protein sequence: CASSLDQGATDTQYF. V and J are TRBV11-2 and TRBJ2-3; 8 bases are a match to TRBD1. The germline V gene has CDR1 SGHAT and CDR2 FQNNGV. The ends lost 0 bases at V and 3 bases at J; junction bases unmatched: 2. CDR3 length equals 15 residues.

V is TRBV25-1 and J is TRBJ1-1; possibly TRBD1 for D (5 bases). Deletions cut 5 bases from V and 2 bases from J, with 12 bases between. In germline, CDR1 is MGHDK, CDR2 SYGVNS. The CDR3 consists of 14 residues. Written as DNA, the CDR3 is TGTGCCAGCAGTTTAGACAGTTATAACACTGAAGCTTTCTTT. The encoded protein is CASSLDSYNTEAFF.

Only a few counts were recorded for this clonotype. The rearrangement uses TRBV20-1 and TRBJ2-5; unclear D gene. CDR3 length: 12 residues. The germline CDR1 and CDR2 sequences are DFQATT and SNEGSKA (reference sequence). Between the trimmed V and J ends, which lost 3 bases and 1 base, there was a span of 6 bases. CDR3 bases: TGCAGTGCTAGCGACGGCCAAGAGACCCAGTACTTC. Its protein is CSASDGQETQYF.

The chain links TRBV29-1 to TRBJ2-7; the D gene is possibly TRBD1 (5 bases). This CDR3 spans 13 amino acids. The germline V gene has CDR1 SQVTM and CDR2 ANQGSEA. Deletions cut 3 bases from V and 4 bases from J, with 13 bases between. The DNA of the CDR3 is TGCAGCGTTGATTATGGGGCCGGGTACGAGCAGTACTTC. This gives the protein CSVDYGAGYEQYF.

This clonotype was recorded at least ten times. The rearrangement uses TRBV12-5 and TRBJ1-4, with a weak D call TRBD1 (5 bases). The CDR3 extends over 15 amino acids. Germline CDR1 is LGHNT and CDR2 is FRNRAP. V was shortened by 5 bases and J by 3 bases, with 13 bases between the two germline ends. The CDR3 DNA follows: TGTGCTAGTGGTCTCGGGACCTTCTCTAATGAAAAACTGTTTTTT. Encoded protein: CASGLGTFSNEKLFF. Supplemented by reference TRBV12-5 and TRBJ1-4, the full variable domain reads DARVTQTPRHKVTEMGQEVTMRCQPILGHNTVFWYRQTMMQGLELLAYFRNRAPLDDSGMPKDRFSAEMPDATLATLKIQPSEPRDSAVYFCASGLGTFSNEKLFFGSGTQLSVL.

In this sample, this clonotype turned up a few times. The CDR3, as DNA: TGCAGTGCTAGAAGGGCCAGTGCTTTCTCAGATACGCAGTATTTT. Translation: CSARRASAFSDTQYF. The rearrangement links TRBV20-1 to TRBJ2-3; unclear D gene. Germline V gene lookup returns CDR1 DFQATT and CDR2 SNEGSKA (reference sequence). Between the trimmed V and J ends, which lost 2 bases and 4 bases, there was a span of 16 bases. CDR3 length: 15 residues.

This clonotype was detected many times. The rearrangement uses TRBV27 and TRBJ1-6; D is ambiguous. CDR3 length: 17 residues. CDR1 and CDR2 (germline): MNHEY, SMNVEV (reference sequence). V was shortened by 5 bases and J by 4 bases, with 18 bases between the two germline ends. CDR3 protein: CASSLEGGSFYNSPLHF. CDR3 nucleotide sequence: TGTGCCAGCAGTCTTGAAGGAGGGTCGTTTTATAATTCACCCCTCCACTTT.